This T cell receptor (beta chain) was found in a study of response to subunit inactivated influenza vaccine (dated by TCRdb to between 2017 and 2018). Study-wide context: To follow how T cells responded to a trivalent subunit inactivated influenza vaccine, the researchers relied on deep quantitative profiling of the T cell receptor repertoire.

The CDR3 covers 13 residues, taking in both the cysteine and the phenylalanine. The DNA shown is the 39-base CDR3, in frame from base 1. The V and J ends are trimmed by 1 base and 4 bases, leaving 11 bases between them. Looking up the germline V gene yields CDR1 SQVTM and CDR2 ANQGSEA. This clonotype was seen a few times. No antigen is known for it. No base-level quality is on record; no much larger clone is a single base apart. Beyond this particular receptor, the publication reports: According to the authors, only a limited number of new T cells may be recruited by each seasonal influenza vaccination.

The library was obtained by RT-PCR. The reads were generated on an Illumina HiSeq 2500. The public sequencing data were trimmed at Q25 with fastp and processed into clonotypes with MiXCR by TCRdb, which kept only in-frame beta chains. Every distinct CDR3 protein forms one entry, paired with its most common genes and DNA. The sample contains hundreds of thousands of distinct CDR3 sequences, around 13% of them found a single time. The top ten clonotypes cover 6.5% to 8.5% of the sample. The TCR sequence derives from a man aged 45 to 65 who received an inactivated influenza vaccine. Donor details come from another sample of the same person, matched by shared clones. Recombination connected TRBV29-1 to TRBJ2-7; the D gene cannot be resolved beyond TRBD1 or TRBD2, each matching 5 bases. Source: PBMCs from blood, taken roughly 2 weeks before vaccination. In nucleotides, the sequence is TGCAGCGTTGAAGGAGGCAGGGAGTACGAGCAGTACTTC. Its amino acids are CSVEGGREYEQYF.